These 30 T cell receptor beta chains share one sample of origin, sequenced in a study of blood T cell repertoires in COVID-19. Profiled with immunoSEQ multiplex PCR; TCRdb holds only in-frame clones, not every one. The sample lists around 390,000 clones, around nine tenths occurring once. The material sequenced was PBMCs or T cells enriched from blood (not recorded which). Every receptor here comes from a woman between 45 and 65 years old who had recovered from COVID-19.

This clone showed up just a few times. The chain links TRBV5-1 to TRBJ2-7, with 8 bases identical to TRBD1. This CDR3 contains 15 residues. V shed 4 bases, J shed 6 bases, and the junction held 12 bases outside the gene matches. CDR1 SGHRS and CDR2 YFSETQ come from the germline V gene. CDR3 region: CASSHAGTGAPEQYF. The CDR3 DNA follows: TGCGCCAGCAGCCATGCCGGGACAGGCGCTCCCGAGCAGTACTTC.

The rearrangement uses TRBV11-1 and TRBJ2-7, with D perhaps matching TRBD1 (5 bases). Germline values: CDR1 SGHAT, CDR2 FQDESV (reference sequence). Trimming took off 3 bases at V and 0 bases at J, with 12 bases between the two ends. The CDR3 runs to 15 residues. CDR3: CASSFSQGVSYEQYF. CDR3 DNA sequence: TGTGCCAGCAGCTTTTCTCAGGGCGTCTCCTACGAGCAGTACTTC.

The chain combines TRBV9 with TRBJ1-2; TRBD1 matches 7 bases. CDR3 length: 16 amino acids. CDR1 SGDLS and CDR2 YYNGEE come from the germline V gene. V was clipped by 3 bases and J by 7 bases; unmatched bases: 15. The CDR3 nucleotides read TGTGCCAGCAGCGCCCACGAGAACAGGGGATCCGGTGGCTACACCTTC. This sequence encodes CASSAHENRGSGGYTF.

The chain carries TRBV11-3 and TRBJ2-3; no firm D call. Germline CDR1 SGHNT, CDR2 YENEEA. V was clipped by 4 bases and J by 3 bases, with 8 bases between them. This CDR3 is built from 13 residues. The CDR3 DNA reads as TGTGCCAGCAGCTACGACTGGACAGATACGCAGTATTTT. Encoded protein: CASSYDWTDTQYF. Complete variable domain (other parts from reference TRBV11-3 and TRBJ2-3): EAGVVQSPRYKIIEKKQPVAFWCNPISGHNTLYWYLQNLGQGPELLIRYENEEAVDDSQLPKDRFSAERLKGVDSTLKIQPAELGDSAVYLCASSYDWTDTQYFGPGTRLTVL.

The chain uses TRBV4-1 and TRBJ1-5; D may be TRBD1 (6 bases). Germline CDR1 MGHRA, CDR2 YSYEKL. The V and J ends lost 2 bases and 4 bases respectively, with 6 bases between them. The CDR3 length is 13 residues. The CDR3 here is CASSQRGNQPQHF. The CDR3, as DNA: TGCGCCAGCAGCCAAAGGGGGAATCAGCCCCAGCATTTT.

The CDR3 DNA reads TGCGCCAGCAGCGAGGTAGGGGGAAATTCACCCCTCCACTTT. It codes for CASSEVGGNSPLHF. The genes are TRBV4-3 and TRBJ1-6; weak D call: TRBD1 (6 bases). Trimming stripped 5 bases from V and 7 bases from J, with 12 bases between. This CDR3 is 14 amino acids long. Germline CDR1 LGHNA, CDR2 YSLEER.

Worth noting for this clone: This sample also contains other DNA sequences that code for the same CDR3. V usage is TRBV5-1 and J usage is TRBJ1-1; the D is unclear. The CDR3 has 12 residues. Trimming shortened V by 0 bases and J by 3 bases, and 3 bases separated the two germline ends. Germline V gives CDR1 SGHRS, CDR2 YFSETQ. The CDR3 coding sequence is TGCGCCAGCAGCTTGGCCGACACTGAAGCTTTCTTT. Its translation: CASSLADTEAFF.

V is TRBV19 and J is TRBJ2-3, with 15 bases aligning to TRBD2. Trimming removed 3 bases from V and 0 bases from J; junction bases left unmatched: 4. This CDR3 contains 18 residues. Germline lookup yields CDR1 LNHDA and CDR2 SQIVND (reference sequence). In DNA form, the CDR3 reads TGTGCCAGTAGTATGGGACTAGCGGGGGGCCTGAGCACAGATACGCAGTATTTT. The encoded protein is CASSMGLAGGLSTDTQYF.

This rearrangement joins TRBV30 to TRBJ2-7; D possibly corresponds to TRBD1 (6 bases). Trimming stripped 1 base from V and 0 bases from J, with 10 bases between. The CDR3 spans 14 residues. CDR1 GTSNPN and CDR2 SVGIG come from the germline V gene (reference sequence). CDR3 in DNA: TGTGCCTGGAGTGGGTGGGACATCTCCTACGAGCAGTACTTC. Translated: CAWSGWDISYEQYF.

The chain carries TRBV2 and TRBJ1-2, with 9 bases identical to TRBD1. The CDR3 spans 14 residues. Germline-derived CDR1 and CDR2 are SNHLY and FYNNEI. The trim removed 4 bases at V and 6 bases at J, leaving 6 bases unmatched. This CDR3 is CASSVWGQGNGYTF. CDR3 DNA sequence: TGTGCCAGCAGTGTGTGGGGACAGGGTAATGGCTACACCTTC.

This chain uses TRBV6-5 with TRBJ2-2; 9 nucleotides line up with TRBD1. Per the germline V gene, CDR1 is MNHEY and CDR2 is SVGAGI. The ends lost 5 bases at V and 6 bases at J; junction bases unmatched: 4. This CDR3 contains 14 residues. CDR3 sequence: CASSRDREAGELFF. The DNA of the CDR3 is TGTGCCAGCAGTAGGGACAGGGAAGCCGGGGAGCTGTTTTTT.

This clone was picked up one time. The rearrangement joins TRBV2 to TRBJ2-2, with 7 positions matching TRBD1. V trimming: 4 bases; J trimming: 0 bases; junction bases outside the gene matches: 11. This CDR3 region has 18 residues. CDR1 and CDR2 (germline): SNHLY, FYNNEI. CDR3 region: CASSVLDRTHPNTGELFF. The CDR3 DNA reads as TGTGCCAGCAGTGTACTGGACAGGACGCACCCGAACACCGGGGAGCTGTTTTTT.

The chain carries TRBV3-1 (or the pseudogene TRBV3-2) and TRBJ1-2; D remains ambiguous. The CDR3 is 15 amino acids. Germline V CDR1 and CDR2: LGHDT, YNNKEL (reference sequence). V was shortened by 1 base and J by 6 bases, with 15 bases between the two germline ends. As DNA, the CDR3 is TGTGCCAGCAGCCAAGGAGGCAGTCGGAAGGATGGCTACACCTTC. This encodes CASSQGGSRKDGYTF.

The DNA of the CDR3 is TGTGCCAGCAGTACGGACAGAGAAGCTTTCTTT. Translation gives CASSTDREAFF. The chain is built from TRBV6-5 and TRBJ1-1; a weak D match, TRBD1 (6 bases). CDR3 length: 11 amino acids. Germline V gives CDR1 MNHEY, CDR2 SVGAGI. V gave up 5 bases and J gave up 8 bases, with 9 bases separating them.

The J gene is TRBJ2-1, the V gene TRBV27; perhaps TRBD1 as D (5 bases). V was clipped by 2 bases and J by 5 bases, with 13 bases between them. The germline V gene has CDR1 MNHEY and CDR2 SMNVEV (reference sequence). The CDR3 length is 15 residues. The CDR3 reads CASSLQGYTDNEQFF. CDR3 sequence (DNA): TGTGCCAGCAGTTTACAGGGCTATACGGACAATGAGCAGTTCTTC.

The V gene is TRBV29-1, the J gene TRBJ2-1; tentatively, D is TRBD1 (5 bases). The CDR3 has 15 residues. CDR1 and CDR2 from the germline V gene are SQVTM and ANQGSEA. V was clipped by 6 bases and J by 0 bases, with 15 bases between them. CDR3 bases: TGCAGCGTCCATGGACACAATATCTCCTACAATGAGCAGTTCTTC. It yields the protein CSVHGHNISYNEQFF.

The rearrangement joins TRBV12-5 to TRBJ1-2; a possible D gene is TRBD1 (6 bases). The V and J ends lost 3 bases and 5 bases respectively, with 16 bases between them. Per the germline V gene, CDR1 is LGHNT and CDR2 is FRNRAP. The CDR3 sequence is 15 residues long. The CDR3 nucleotides read TGTGCTAGTGGTTTATCCCAGGGGATGTTATATGGCTACACCTTC. This encodes CASGLSQGMLYGYTF.

The chain uses TRBV21-1 and TRBJ2-7; the table names TRBD1, a call not compared with the DNA. TRBV21-1 is a recognized pseudogene. The CDR3 contains 14 residues. DNA for the CDR3: TGTGCCAGCAGCCCCCGGGACAGGGGCTGCAAGCAGTACTTC. Translation gives CASSPRDRGCKQYF.

This clone occurred once. The chain combines TRBV7-2 with TRBJ2-1; TRBD2 agrees at 8 bases. CDR1 is SGHTA, CDR2 FQGNSA, per germline. With 7 bases clipped from V and 5 bases from J, the junction kept 10 bases outside the gene matches. The CDR3 is made up of 15 amino acids. This CDR3 is CASTKLVAGNNEQFF. CDR3 nucleotide sequence: TGTGCCAGCACAAAGCTGGTAGCGGGAAACAATGAGCAGTTCTTC.

This chain joins TRBV7-2 and TRBJ2-7; TRBD1 matches 10 bases. The CDR3 sequence is 16 residues long. J gave up 1 base and V 4 bases, and 7 bases lay outside the gene matches. Germline V lookup: CDR1 SGHTA, CDR2 FQGNSA. The CDR3 bases are TGTGCCAGCAGCTCCTCCCGGGACAGGGGATCCTACGAGCAGTACTTC. It yields the protein CASSSSRDRGSYEQYF.

This clone showed up just a few times. Here the CDR3 reads CASSPIKAGGWGGYTF. The CDR3 bases are TGTGCCAGCAGCCCAATCAAAGCAGGGGGCTGGGGTGGCTACACCTTC. This chain connects TRBV14 to TRBJ1-2; 8 nucleotides line up with TRBD1. The V segment lost 4 bases and the J segment 7 bases; nucleotides outside the gene matches: 14. Looked up from germline, CDR1 is SGHDN and CDR2 is FVKESK. This CDR3 region has 16 residues.

This chain uses TRBV6-5 with TRBJ2-3; TRBD2 might be the D (6 bases). The germline gives CDR1 MNHEY, CDR2 SVGAGI. V was cut by 0 bases and J by 1 base, with 11 bases left in between. The CDR3 runs 16 residues. The CDR3 bases are TGTGCCAGCAGTTACTCCGGCGGGAAAGGCACAGATACGCAGTATTTT. Encoded protein: CASSYSGGKGTDTQYF.

This sequence joins TRBV7-9 and TRBJ2-2; D gene unclear. The CDR3 extends over 14 amino acids. Trimming left V 0 bases short and J 9 bases short, with 11 bases between. Germline V gene data show CDR1 as SEHNR and CDR2 as FQNEAQ (reference sequence). In DNA, the CDR3 is TGTGCCAGCAGCTTAGCCGACTCCCTCCGGGAGCTGTTTTTT. Translation gives CASSLADSLRELFF.

The rearrangement links TRBV3-1 (or the pseudogene TRBV3-2) to TRBJ1-3; tentatively, D is TRBD1 (5 bases). Trimming left V 5 bases short and J 3 bases short, with 11 bases between. Per germline, CDR1 LGHDT and CDR2 YNNKEL (reference sequence). The CDR3 has 14 amino acids. CDR3 DNA sequence: TGTGCCAGCAGCACTTGGGGGGATGGAAACACCATATATTTT. As protein: CASSTWGDGNTIYF.

This chain links TRBV28 with TRBJ2-7, with TRBD1 matching over 11 bases. J was trimmed by 3 bases and V by 4 bases; bases with no gene match: 2. This CDR3 comprises 14 residues. From germline, CDR1 is MDHEN and CDR2 SYDVKM. CDR3 residues: CASSSGTGGYEQYF. The CDR3 DNA sequence: TGTGCCAGCAGTTCCGGGACAGGGGGCTACGAGCAGTACTTC.

This chain connects TRBV10-3 to TRBJ2-7; D possibly corresponds to TRBD1 (6 bases). CDR3 size: 12 residues. V was cut by 8 bases and J by 1 base, with 9 bases left in between. Germline V gives CDR1 ENHRY, CDR2 SYGVKD. CDR3 DNA: TGTGCCATCCGGGACATTTCCTACGAGCAGTACTTC. The encoded protein is CAIRDISYEQYF.

This sequence joins TRBV9 and TRBJ1-1; D uncertain. Per germline, CDR1 SGDLS and CDR2 YYNGEE. Trimming cost V 4 bases and J 1 base, with 14 bases left between them. The CDR3 extends over 15 amino acids. CDR3 nucleotide sequence: TGTGCCAGCAGCCCCAGCGGAGAATGGAACACTGAAGCTTTCTTT. Translation gives CASSPSGEWNTEAFF.

The chain employs TRBV2 and TRBJ2-5, with 8 bases aligning to TRBD2. This CDR3 is 16 amino acids long. Germline trimming cut 4 bases from V and 5 bases from J; bases unmatched to any gene: 12. Per the germline V gene, CDR1 is SNHLY and CDR2 is FYNNEI. The CDR3, as DNA: TGTGCCAGCAGTGTAGGGGTAGCGGGGTTTATGGAGACCCAGTACTTC. Translating gives CASSVGVAGFMETQYF. The entire variable domain, with the rest obtained from reference TRBV2 and TRBJ2-5, is as follows: EPEVTQTPSHQVTQMGQEVILRCVPISNHLYFYWYRQILGQKVEFLVSFYNNEISEKSEIFDDQFSVERPDGSNFTLKIRSTKLEDSAMYFCASSVGVAGFMETQYFGPGTRLLVL.

The chain uses TRBV10-3 and TRBJ1-1, with D perhaps TRBD1 (6 bases). V was pared by 5 bases and J by 5 bases, with 21 bases between. Germline V gene lookup returns CDR1 ENHRY and CDR2 SYGVKD. The CDR3 loop spans 16 amino acids. The CDR3 DNA follows: TGTGCCATCAGTAATCTCGGAACAGGGATAGGGACTGAAGCTTTCTTT. Translation gives CAISNLGTGIGTEAFF.

The V gene is TRBV29-1, the J gene TRBJ1-2; the match to TRBD1 covers 8 bases. V lost 5 bases to trimming and J lost 6 bases; unmatched junction nucleotides: 5. The germline V gene has CDR1 SQVTM and CDR2 ANQGSEA. The CDR3 extends over 12 amino acids. CDR3 bases: TGCAGCGTTTTGACAGGGGATGATGGCTACACCTTC. It translates to CSVLTGDDGYTF. Based on the CDR3 plus reference TRBV29-1 and TRBJ1-2, the full variable domain is SAVISQKPSRDICQRGTSLTIQCQVDSQVTMMFWYRQQPGQSLTLIATANQGSEATYESGFVIDKFPISRPNLTFSTLTVSNMSPEDSSIYLCSVLTGDDGYTFGSGTRLTVV.